A single sample gave rise to the 6 T cell receptor beta chains below, sequenced in a study of T-cell memory formation after mild COVID-19. TCRdb reprocessed the 5' RACE reads via MiXCR and lists one record per CDR3 protein. The table includes about 140,000 distinct CDR3 sequences, less than 25% detected once. The sequenced material came from PBMCs or a T cell subset sorted from them (not recorded which). The origin of the receptors is an adult woman who had mild COVID-19 (a few samples of this study predate the infection). Cell type and time point are not known.

In its sample, this clonotype was seen a few times. Here the CDR3 DNA reads TGTGCCAGTAGCCAGACAGGGAATGAGCAGTTCTTC. Protein sequence: CASSQTGNEQFF. This sequence joins TRBV19 and TRBJ2-1; 7 bases align to TRBD1. V dropped 6 bases and J dropped 7; count of bases not matched to a gene: 3. The germline V gene encodes CDR1 LNHDA and CDR2 SQIVND (reference sequence). The CDR3 extends over 12 amino acids.

This clonotype appeared a few times. The rearrangement links TRBV6-4 to TRBJ2-3, with D perhaps TRBD2 (5 bases). In germline, CDR1 is MRHNA, CDR2 SNTAGT. The V end was cut by 4 bases, the J end by 5 bases, with 13 bases between. The CDR3 is made up of 14 amino acids. CDR3 sequence: CASSVAGSRDTQYF. CDR3 sequence (DNA): TGTGCCAGCAGTGTCGCGGGTTCACGAGATACGCAGTATTTT.

This sequence joins TRBV3-1 and TRBJ2-1, with unresolved D. Between the trimmed V and J ends, which lost 0 bases and 0 bases, there was a span of 15 bases. The V gene's germline CDR1 is LGHDT and CDR2 YNNKEL (reference sequence). The CDR3 runs to 18 residues. The CDR3 DNA reads as TGTGCCAGCAGCCAAGATTCCTTCCTTATAGGCTCCTACAATGAGCAGTTCTTC. Translation gives CASSQDSFLIGSYNEQFF.

J is TRBJ1-1 and V is TRBV5-1; no reliable D call. Germline CDR1 reads SGHRS; CDR2 reads YFSETQ. Trimming left V 3 bases short and J 4 bases short, with 13 bases between. The CDR3 sequence is 14 residues long. For the CDR3, the DNA is TGCGCCAGCAGCTACATGTACAGTGGCACTGAAGCTTTCTTT. It translates to CASSYMYSGTEAFF.

The chain couples TRBV5-1 to TRBJ1-1; the match to TRBD1 covers 12 bases. Germline loops: CDR1 SGHRS, CDR2 YFSETQ. Trimming at V came to 2 bases and at J to 4 bases, leaving 3 bases not matched to a gene. CDR3 length: 15 residues. CDR3 DNA: TGCGCCAGCAGCTTTTGGGACAGGGGGCCCACTGAAGCTTTCTTT. Its translation is CASSFWDRGPTEAFF.

The J gene is TRBJ2-7, the V gene TRBV5-1; 9 bases are a match to TRBD2. The CDR3 is made up of 15 amino acids. J gave up 3 bases and V 0 bases, and 4 bases lay outside the gene matches. Germline CDR1 is SGHRS and CDR2 is YFSETQ. CDR3 loop: CASSLDPSGIYEQYF. CDR3 nucleotides: TGCGCCAGCAGCTTGGATCCTAGCGGGATCTACGAGCAGTACTTC.